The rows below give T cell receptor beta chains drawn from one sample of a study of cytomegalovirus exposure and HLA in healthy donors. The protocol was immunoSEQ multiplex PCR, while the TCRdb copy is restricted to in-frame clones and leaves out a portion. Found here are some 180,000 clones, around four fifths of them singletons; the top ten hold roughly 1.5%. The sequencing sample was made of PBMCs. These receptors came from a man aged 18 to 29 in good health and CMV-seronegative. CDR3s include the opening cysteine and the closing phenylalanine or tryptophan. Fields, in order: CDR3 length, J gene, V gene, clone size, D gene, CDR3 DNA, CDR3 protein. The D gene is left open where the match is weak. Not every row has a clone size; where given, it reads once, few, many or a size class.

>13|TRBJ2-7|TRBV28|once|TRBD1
TGTGCCAGCAGTCCCAGTACAGGGGTTGAGCAGTACTTC
CASSPSTGVEQYF
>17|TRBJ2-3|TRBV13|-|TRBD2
TGTGCCAGCAGCGGGAGCGTAACTAGCGGGGGGGCCAATACGCAGTATTTT
CASSGSVTSGGANTQYF
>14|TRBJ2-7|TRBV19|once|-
TGTGCCAGTAGTATTGGTAGCGAGACCTACGAGCAGTACTTC
CASSIGSETYEQYF
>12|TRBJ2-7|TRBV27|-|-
TGTGCCAGCGGGTCGACGGGCTACGAGCAGTACTTC
CASGSTGYEQYF
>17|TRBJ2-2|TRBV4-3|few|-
TGCGCCAGCAGCCATCGCGGACACCTACGAAACACCGGGGAGCTGTTTTTT
CASSHRGHLRNTGELFF
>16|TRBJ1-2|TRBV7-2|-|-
TGTGCCAGCAGCTTTCGCTCCGGGACACTTAACTATGGCTACACCTTC
CASSFRSGTLNYGYTF
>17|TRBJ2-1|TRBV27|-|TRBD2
TGTGCCAGCGGGGTCCCGGGACTAGCGGGAGGGAGGAATGAGCAGTTCTTC
CASGVPGLAGGRNEQFF
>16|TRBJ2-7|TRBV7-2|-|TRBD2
TGTGCCAGCAGCACAGACCAGCGGGGGCACCTCTACGAGCAGTACTTC
CASSTDQRGHLYEQYF
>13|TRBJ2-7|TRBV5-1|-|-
TGCGCCAGCAGCTTTGAGACAGGACGCGAGCAGTACTTC
CASSFETGREQYF
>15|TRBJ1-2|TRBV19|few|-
TGTGCCAGTATGGATTTGGGGCGGTCTAACTATGGCTACACCTTC
CASMDLGRSNYGYTF
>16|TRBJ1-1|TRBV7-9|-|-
TGTGCCAGCAGCTTAGCGGAGGGGCCCGGGGCCGCTGAAGCTTTCTTT
CASSLAEGPGAAEAFF
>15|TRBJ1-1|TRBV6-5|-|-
TGTGCCAGCAGTTACTCCTCGGGGATTTATGGTGAAGCTTTCTTT
CASSYSSGIYGEAFF
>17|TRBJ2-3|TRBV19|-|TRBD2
TGTGCCAGTAGTACCCCTAGCGGGGGGGCCTCTACAGATACGCAGTATTTT
CASSTPSGGASTDTQYF
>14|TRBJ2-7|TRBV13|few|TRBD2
TGTGCCAGCAGCCCCGGACTAGCGGGCTACGAGCAGTACTTC
CASSPGLAGYEQYF
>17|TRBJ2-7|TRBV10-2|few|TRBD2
TGCGCCAGCACCATAGGACTAGCGGGAGGTGGTTCCTACGAGCAGTACTTC
CASTIGLAGGGSYEQYF
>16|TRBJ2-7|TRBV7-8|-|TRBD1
TGTGCCAGCAGCTTAGCGAGGACAGGGGGCTCGGACGAGCAGTACTTC
CASSLARTGGSDEQYF
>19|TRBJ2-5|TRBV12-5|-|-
TGTGCTAGTGGTTTGTCCCCGGCTATTTCGGGGGATCTACAAGAGACCCAGTACTTC
CASGLSPAISGDLQETQYF
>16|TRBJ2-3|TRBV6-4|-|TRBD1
TGTGCCAGCAGTGACTCCCCGGACAGGGGTACAGATACGCAGTATTTT
CASSDSPDRGTDTQYF
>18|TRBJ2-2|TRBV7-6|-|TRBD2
TGTGCCAGCAGCCCCCGGCCAGGGAGCGGGGGATACGGCGGGGAGCTGTTTTTT
CASSPRPGSGGYGGELFF
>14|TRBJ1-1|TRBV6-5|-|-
TGTGCCAGCAGCCGGGGACACCTGAACACTGAAGCTTTCTTT
CASSRGHLNTEAFF
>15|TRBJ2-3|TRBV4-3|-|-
TGCGCCAGCAGCCAAGTTGGGCTTAGCACAGATACGCAGTATTTT
CASSQVGLSTDTQYF
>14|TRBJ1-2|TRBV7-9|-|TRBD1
TGTGCCAGCAGTGACAGGGGGTCGATCTATGGCTACACCTTC
CASSDRGSIYGYTF
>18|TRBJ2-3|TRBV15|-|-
TGTGCCACCAGCCGGACCTGGGGACTCACACTTTTGACAGATACGCAGTATTTT
CATSRTWGLTLLTDTQYF
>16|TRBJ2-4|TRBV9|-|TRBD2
TGTGCCAGCAGCATTCGTCCAGGTAGCGGGGAAAACATTCAGTACTTC
CASSIRPGSGENIQYF
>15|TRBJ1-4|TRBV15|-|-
TGTGCCACCAGCCCAACCGCTACTAGGAGTGAAAAACTGTTTTTT
CATSPTATRSEKLFF
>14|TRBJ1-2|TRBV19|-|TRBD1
TGTGCCAGTAGTATCGGACAGGGGGACTATGGCTACACCTTC
CASSIGQGDYGYTF
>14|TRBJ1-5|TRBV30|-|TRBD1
TGTGCCTGGAGTGGACAGGGGGTTTATCAGCCCCAGCATTTT
CAWSGQGVYQPQHF
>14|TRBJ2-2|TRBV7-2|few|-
TGTGCCAGCAGCTTAGGGGCAGGGACCGGGGAGCTGTTTTTT
CASSLGAGTGELFF
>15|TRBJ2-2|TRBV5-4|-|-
TGTGCCAGCAGCTTGGGACAGATGAACACCGGGGAGCTGTTTTTT
CASSLGQMNTGELFF
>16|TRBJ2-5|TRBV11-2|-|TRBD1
TGTGCCAGCAGCTTAAGTACGGGACAGGGCCGCGAGACCCAGTACTTC
CASSLSTGQGRETQYF
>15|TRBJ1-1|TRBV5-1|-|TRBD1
TGCGCCAGCAGCTGGGATGGACAGGGTAGATCTGAAGCTTTCTTT
CASSWDGQGRSEAFF
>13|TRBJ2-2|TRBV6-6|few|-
TGTGCCAGCACCTACACAGGGTCCGGGGAGCTGTTTTTT
CASTYTGSGELFF
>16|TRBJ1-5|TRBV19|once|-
TGTGCCAGTAGTACCAGAAGGGAGGGGAGCAATCAGCCCCAGCATTTT
CASSTRREGSNQPQHF
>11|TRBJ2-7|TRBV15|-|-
TGTGCCACCAGCAAAAGGGGCGAGCAGTACTTC
CATSKRGEQYF
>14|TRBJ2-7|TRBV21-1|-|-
TGTGCCAGCAGCAAAGGGGGAGACAGGCGGTGGCAGTACTTC
CASSKGGDRRWQYF
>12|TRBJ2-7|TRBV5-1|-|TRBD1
TGCGCCAGCAGTTTGGGACAGGACAAGCAGTACTTC
CASSLGQDKQYF
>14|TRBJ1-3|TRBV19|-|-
TGTGCCAGTGCGACAGGATACACTGGAAACACCATATATTTT
CASATGYTGNTIYF
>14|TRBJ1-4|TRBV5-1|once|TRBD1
TGCGCCAGCAGGGACGGGACAGGGAATGAAAAACTGTTTTTT
CASRDGTGNEKLFF
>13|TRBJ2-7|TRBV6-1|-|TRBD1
TGTGCCAGCAGTCCCGGGACAGCTTACGAGCAGTACTTC
CASSPGTAYEQYF
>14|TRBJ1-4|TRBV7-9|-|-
TGTGCCAGCAGGGCAGGGGCCACCGGTGAAAAACTGTTTTTT
CASRAGATGEKLFF
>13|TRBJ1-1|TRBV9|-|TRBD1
TGTGCCAGCAGCACCGCGGGACAGGCTGAAGCTTTCTTT
CASSTAGQAEAFF
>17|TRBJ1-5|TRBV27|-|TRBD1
TGTGCCAGCAGTACTACGGGACAGGGGCTTAGGAGTCAGCCCCAGCATTTT
CASSTTGQGLRSQPQHF
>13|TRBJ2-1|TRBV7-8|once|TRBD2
TGTGCCAGCAGCGTCACTAGCGGGTCCCCTTCGTTCTTC
CASSVTSGSPSFF
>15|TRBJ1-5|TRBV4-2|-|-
TGTGCCAGCAGCCCCCGGGTGGACAGTAATCAGCCCCAGCATTTT
CASSPRVDSNQPQHF
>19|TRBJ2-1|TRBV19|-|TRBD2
TGTGCCAGTAGTATAAGACGGGGTTGGGCTAGCGGGTTCTACAATGAGCAGTTCTTC
CASSIRRGWASGFYNEQFF
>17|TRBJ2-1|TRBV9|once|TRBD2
TGTGCCAGCAGCGTAGGCCTAGCGGTGGGGCTTTACAATGAGCAGTTCTTC
CASSVGLAVGLYNEQFF
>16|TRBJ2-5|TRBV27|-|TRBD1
TGTGCCAGCAGCGGATTCCGGGACAGGCCGTCAGAGACCCAGTACTTC
CASSGFRDRPSETQYF
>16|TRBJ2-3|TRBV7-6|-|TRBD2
TGTGCCAGCAGCTCGCTTCGCGCGGGGGGGCGGGCTACGCAGTATTTT
CASSSLRAGGRATQYF
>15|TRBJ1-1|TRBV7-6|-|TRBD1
TGTGCCAGCAGCTTGACAGGGGGCGCGGGCACTGAAGCTTTCTTT
CASSLTGGAGTEAFF
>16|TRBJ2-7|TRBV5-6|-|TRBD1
TGTGCCAGCAGCACCGGGACAGAATGGAAGCTCTACGAGCAGTACTTC
CASSTGTEWKLYEQYF
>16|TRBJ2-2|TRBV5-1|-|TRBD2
TGCGCCAGCAGCTTGGGCCTAGCGGGAATTGCCGGGGAGCTGTTTTTT
CASSLGLAGIAGELFF
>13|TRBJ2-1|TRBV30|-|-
TGTGCCTGGAATCATGGACAAGGCAATGAGCAGTTCTTC
CAWNHGQGNEQFF
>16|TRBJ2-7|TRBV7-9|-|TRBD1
TGTGCCAGCAGCCCATCCGGGACAGGGGAATCCTACGAGCAGTACTTC
CASSPSGTGESYEQYF
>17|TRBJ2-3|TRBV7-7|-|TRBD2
TGTGCTAGCAGCTTAAGCGGGGGGCCTCCTGGGACAGATACGCAGTATTTT
CASSLSGGPPGTDTQYF
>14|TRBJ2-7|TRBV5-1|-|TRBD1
TGCGCCAGCAGCGGCGGGACAGGACTTCGCGAGCAGTACTTC
CASSGGTGLREQYF
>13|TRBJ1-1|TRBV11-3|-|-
TGTGCCAGCAGCTGGGACACGAACACTGAAGCTTTCTTT
CASSWDTNTEAFF
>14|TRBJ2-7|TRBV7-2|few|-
TGTGCCAGCAGCTTGCACTCTGTAAAGGGGGAGCAGTACTTC
CASSLHSVKGEQYF
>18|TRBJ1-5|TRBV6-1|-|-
TGTGCCAGCAGTGGATGGACAGTCGAAACTTATAGCAATCAGCCCCAGCATTTT
CASSGWTVETYSNQPQHF